The clone carrying this TCR beta chain was seen only a few times. No antigen is known for it. The record originates from a study of identical twins. General study points: Findings depended on cross-sectional statistics rather than tracking the same donors. Fewer insertions characterized abundant cord blood beta clonotypes, whereas memory repertoires showed none. Out-of-frame TCR alpha sharing in monozygotic twins exceeded recombination model predictions.

Unique molecular identifiers were present on the cDNA, and a universal primer site came from template switching. MiXCR, applied by TCRdb to the 5' RACE reads, yields one record per CDR3 protein. The table records 1.5 million to 2 million distinct CDR3 sequences, around 29% of them present only once. The germline CDR1 and CDR2 sequences are MNHNS and SASEGT. CDR3 length: 14 residues. The V gene lost 8 bases and the J gene lost 2 bases, with 13 bases spanning the gap. This sequence was found in a newborn girl in good health. This chain joins TRBV6-1 and TRBJ1-5; tentatively, D is TRBD1 (6 bases). Specimen: cord blood. The CDR3 DNA reads TGTGCCAGCCAGAAGGGGGGTGGCAATCAGCCCCAGCATTTT. Translation gives CASQKGGGNQPQHF.